This entry features one T cell receptor (beta chain) sequence. The antigen is not known. The germline CDR1 and CDR2 sequences are MGHRA and YSYEKL. Trimming stripped 7 bases from V and 4 bases from J, with 25 bases between. The CDR3 totals 17 residues. These data belong to a study of CD8+ T cells in alopecia areata. Across the study: Patients in the treated group were given tofacitinib by mouth, 5 to 10 mg twice a day. Study observations and caveats: Tofacitinib significantly lowered scalp clonality and expanded CD8+ clones among the top 100.

Reverse transcribed after extraction, RNA yielded cDNA as the sequencing template. Some clones are missing from TCRdb's copy, which holds only in-frame ones; the method was immunoSEQ multiplex PCR. This sample has hundreds of thousands of clones, with less than 45% found just once. Sample treatment: oral pan-JAK inhibitor, 5-10 mg twice daily. Cell sorting on a FACSAria was used to separate CD4+ and CD8+ T cells from the PBMCs. The sequenced sample was CD4+ T cells sorted from blood, obtained between weeks 30 and 35, from a patient treated with tofacitinib. The chain combines TRBV4-1 with TRBJ2-5; tentative D call: TRBD2 (8 bases). This clonotype was sampled from a human donor with alopecia areata. This CDR3 reads CASTAGRGGTVGETQYF. CDR3 DNA sequence: TGCGCCAGCACCGCAGGCCGGGGGGGGACAGTAGGAGAGACCCAGTACTTC.